What follows are 10 T cell receptor beta chains derived from one specimen sequenced in a study of immune heterogeneity within non-small cell lung tumors (dated by TCRdb to the late 2010s). For the TCR template, genomic DNA was extracted from bulk tumor tissue, and roughly 600 ng of gDNA was amplified for each sample. During surgery, several biopsies were collected from each primary tumor and placed as far from one another as possible within the tumor mass. The study cohort was described as untreated and was composed of newly diagnosed NSCLC cases undergoing curative surgery. The data were produced on a HiSeq X Ten. A multiplex PCR system amplified the TCR beta CDR3 region, with a first 10-cycle round using 32 V-gene forward and 13 J-gene reverse primers. TCRdb took the public reads, trimmed them with fastp at Q25, ran MiXCR for clone calling and kept in-frame beta chains. Each CDR3 protein appears once, grouped with its most common genes and DNA. Present in this sample are several thousand distinct CDR3 sequences, roughly a fifth of which were seen just once. The ten largest account for approximately 15% of the sample.

Specimen: lung tumor tissue. The receptors come from a female donor with non-small cell lung cancer.

As to this clonotype: One end of the junction fails to match germline, which may point to a read error. V and J are TRBV6-1 and TRBJ2-7; perhaps TRBD2 as D (6 bases). Germline values: CDR1 MNHNS, CDR2 SASEGT. The CDR3 runs 14 residues. For the CDR3, the DNA is TGTGCCAGCAGACCTCGGAGGGGTTCGTACGAGCTGTACTTC. Residues: CASRPRRGSYELYF.

The CDR3 reads CASSPPSGPPWYSMADTQYF. The CDR3 DNA reads TGTGCCAGCTCACCACCGTCCGGACCCCCTTGGTACAGCATGGCAGATACGCAGTATTTT. The chain links TRBV18 to TRBJ2-3; D is ambiguous. Between the trimmed V and J ends, which lost 0 bases and 4 bases, there was a span of 26 bases. The length of the CDR3 is 20 residues. CDR1 is KGHSH and CDR2 is LQKENI in the germline V gene.

This clonotype appeared a few times. V and J are TRBV7-6 and TRBJ1-5; possibly TRBD1 for D (5 bases). CDR3 length equals 14 residues. V was pared by 5 bases and J by 3 bases, with 11 bases between. Germline-derived CDR1 and CDR2 are SGHVS and FNYEAQ. The CDR3 DNA is TGTGCCAGCAGCCCCGACGGACACAATCAGCCCCAGCATTTT. Translating gives CASSPDGHNQPQHF.

The chain employs TRBV7-9 and TRBJ2-7; D is uncertain. With 4 bases removed from V and 3 bases from J, the gap between germline ends came to 16 bases. Germline CDR1 SEHNR, CDR2 FQNEAQ (reference sequence). The CDR3 extends over 15 amino acids. The CDR3 region is CASSSILQPIYEQYF. The CDR3 DNA is TGTGCCAGCAGCTCGATTTTACAGCCGATCTACGAGCAGTACTTC.

This chain connects TRBV18 to TRBJ2-3; D possibly matches TRBD1 or TRBD2 (5 bases each). The V end lost 3 bases, the J end lost 4 bases, and 17 bases lay between the germline ends. The length of the CDR3 is 16 residues. Germline V gene lookup returns CDR1 KGHSH and CDR2 LQKENI. This chain's CDR3 is CASSPRGSVYSDTQYF. CDR3 DNA sequence: TGTGCCAGCTCACCGAGGGGTAGTGTGTATTCAGATACGCAGTATTTT.

Regarding this clonotype: This clone may be a read error of a much larger clone one base away. This chain connects TRBV28 to TRBJ1-4; 9 nucleotides line up with TRBD1. The CDR3 is 15 amino acids. Germline CDR1 reads MDHEN; CDR2 reads SYDVKM. The CDR3 nucleotides read TGTGCCAGCAGTTGCCGGGACAGGGTTAATGGAAAACTGTTTTTT. The encoded protein is CASSCRDRVNGKLFF.

This clonotype was picked up a small number of times. This chain uses TRBV6-1 with TRBJ2-3, with no clear D. The CDR3 runs to 14 residues. The germline gives CDR1 MNHNS, CDR2 SASEGT. Trimming shortened V by 4 bases and J by 2 bases, and 10 bases separated the two germline ends. CDR3 nucleotides: TGTGCCAGCAGTGCCGCGAGTTTCACAGATACGCAGTATTTT. It yields the protein CASSAASFTDTQYF.

By share of the sample, this clonotype is medium-sized. This chain uses TRBV24-1 with TRBJ2-3; D ambiguous. Germline V gives CDR1 KGHDR, CDR2 SFDVKD. V was pared by 1 base and J by 1 base, with 11 bases between. CDR3 length equals 16 residues. The CDR3 is CATSDLEHTGTDTQYF. For the CDR3, the DNA is TGTGCCACCAGTGATTTAGAACACACTGGCACAGATACGCAGTATTTT.

The rearrangement uses TRBV20-1 and TRBJ1-1; 9 positions match TRBD1. V lost 3 bases to trimming and J lost 5 bases; unmatched junction nucleotides: 4. The CDR3 has 13 residues. Looked up from germline, CDR1 is DFQATT and CDR2 is SNEGSKA (reference sequence). CDR3 DNA: TGCAGTGCTAGGACAGGGGGAAGGACTGAAGCTTTCTTT. It encodes CSARTGGRTEAFF.

This clonotype rates as medium-sized. The gene calls are TRBV5-1 and TRBJ1-2, with 8 bases fitting TRBD1. CDR1 SGHRS and CDR2 YFSETQ come from the germline V gene. After removal of 2 bases from V and 8 bases from J, the junction contained 14 bases not matched to a gene. CDR3 length: 16 amino acids. CDR3 nucleotides: TGCGCCAGCAGCTTTCTCGACAGGGGACGCTTGGAGGGCTACACCTTC. Protein: CASSFLDRGRLEGYTF. The entire variable domain, with the rest obtained from reference TRBV5-1 and TRBJ1-2, is as follows: KAGVTQTPRYLIKTRGQQVTLSCSPISGHRSVSWYQQTPGQGLQFLFEYFSETQRNKGNFPGRFSGRQFSNSRSEMNVSTLELGDSALYLCASSFLDRGRLEGYTFGSGTRLTVV.